This T cell receptor (beta chain) was found in a study of cytomegalovirus exposure and HLA in healthy donors (dated by TCRdb to 2017 to 2019). Describing the broader study: According to a later analysis, one platform produced both the approximately 110 validation repertoires and the 700 or so repertoires of the first cohort. The aim of the study was to test whether cataloging public T cell receptors could identify signatures of past pathogen exposure. Along with the 666-subject first cohort, a separate validation cohort of over 90 different subjects was used. High-throughput TCR immunosequencing, statistical association of individual TCRs with disease status, and machine learning were combined to predict cytomegalovirus infection status. Study-level results and caveats: The authors suggested that the approach could potentially be generalized to other disease states and immunological phenotypes. Most TCR sequences were observed very rarely across donors, whereas some public TCRs were present in many individuals. A total of around 150 TCR beta chains were listed by the study as associated with cytomegalovirus. A later analysis had no HLA typing for the validation cohort, so co-occurrence there was scored across all 110 or so repertoires. In both the original and validation cohorts, the classifier was reported to diagnose cytomegalovirus status with high specificity and sensitivity. Subsequent analysis determined that TCRs grouped into clusters in the first cohort also showed a tendency toward co-occurrence across the 120 or so validation repertoires, and about 93% of cluster scores exceeded 0. In vitro tests confirmed that three of the cytomegalovirus-associated TCR beta chains recognize cytomegalovirus antigens.

The donors were included in the validation cohort of 100 to 150 subjects, a group kept apart from the roughly 670-subject first cohort. The CDR3 runs 16 amino acids, cysteine and phenylalanine included. The entry retains the CDR3 DNA only, 48 bases that are in frame from base 1. Libraries were built with the immunoSEQ multiplex PCR assay. On the study's bioinformatics: To diagnose cytomegalovirus status from the catalog of TCR beta chain sequences, a statistical classification framework was built. Here the immuneACCESS table is served through TCRdb, limited to in-frame sequences with V and J called. Missing clones are a known gap in these copies; in checked studies unresolved V genes cover under half, and the rest lacks a known reason. V and J calls and clone size come straight from that table; D and trimming were deduced from the DNA. In this sample the table shows 85,000 to 95,000 clones, approximately 96% of which occur a single time. Roughly 0.8% of the sample goes to the ten largest clones.

On this clone: Its antigen is not yet known. No much larger clone exists at a distance of one base, and base qualities are not known.

The rearrangement combines TRBV21-1 with TRBJ2-3; the table's D call TRBD2 went unverified against the DNA. TRBV21-1 is a known pseudogene. This sequence was found in a man aged 18-30 years in good health and CMV-seronegative. What was sequenced was PBMCs. At the DNA level, the sequence is TGTGCCAGCAGCAAAGAGAGCGGCAGAAGCACAGATACGCAGTATTTT. Translated, this is CASSKESGRSTDTQYF.